This TCR beta chain was sequenced for a study of CD8 T cells in Susac syndrome. cDNA came from around 0.5 to 1 ug RNA primed by random hexamers. With immunoSEQ multiplex PCR, TCR beta CDR3 was amplified across 54 Vbeta and 13 Jbeta. In TCRdb, the immunoSEQ multiplex PCR reads were re-called with MiXCR into one record per CDR3 protein. The sample shows about 120,000 distinct CDR3 sequences, 80% to 95% of them seen only once. The receptor was isolated from a human donor in good health. The sample consisted of CD4+ T cells from PBMCs.

CDR3 loop: CSGKAESTEAFF. CDR3 coding DNA: TGCAGCGGCAAAGCGGAGTCCACTGAAGCTTTCTTT. The chain is built from TRBV29-1 and TRBJ1-1; no clear D gene. The CDR3 is 12 amino acids. Per germline, CDR1 SQVTM and CDR2 ANQGSEA. With 7 bases removed from V and 4 bases from J, the gap between germline ends came to 13 bases.